Here is one T cell receptor (beta chain) with its context. V was shortened by 0 bases and J by 5 bases, with 13 bases between the two germline ends. Germline V gene sequence: CDR1 LGHDT, CDR2 YNNKEL (reference sequence). The CDR3 is made up of 15 amino acids. The cohort comprised adults aged 18 to 89 years residing in about two dozen US areas. Donors were grouped by their self-reported clinical history. TCRdb's copy holds only in-frame clones and misses some; the assay was immunoSEQ multiplex PCR. The sample includes about 220,000 clones, 70% to 85% of them seen just once. This sample stems from a study of blood T cell repertoires in COVID-19. Background on the study: The analysed material was cDNA or gDNA that came from T cells, B-cell-depleted T cells, or PBMCs.

This clonotype was sampled from a woman aged 40 to 55 with acute COVID-19. The sample taken for sequencing was PBMCs or T cells enriched from blood (not recorded which). The V call is TRBV3-1 (or the pseudogene TRBV3-2), the J call TRBJ2-5; TRBD1 is a possible D gene (6 bases). The CDR3 DNA follows: TGTGCCAGCAGCCAAGACGTACAGGGATTGGAGACCCAGTACTTC. Protein product: CASSQDVQGLETQYF.